This is a list of T cell receptor beta chains from one sample in a study of a mutant IDH1 vaccine in newly diagnosed glioma. Profiling relied on immunoSEQ multiplex PCR, and the TCRdb table lists in-frame clones only, not all of them. Of tens of thousands of clones in the sample, roughly four fifths were seen once. Which antigens these TCRs recognize remains unknown. The material sequenced was PBMCs, taken from a glioma patient whose treatment included an IDH1 peptide vaccine. Receptors were obtained from a man in his forties or fifties with glioma. The CDR3 runs from the conserved cysteine through the conserved F or W. A D gene is named only where the DNA matches it firmly. A clone size is listed for some rows: how often the clone was seen (once, few, many), or a class if it is expanded.

D gene: .
clone size: .
V gene: TRBV7-8
CDR3 length: 17
J gene: TRBJ2-6
CDR3 protein: CASSDVGPQSRANVLTF
CDR3 DNA: TGTGCCAGCAGCGATGTAGGCCCACAAAGTCGGGCCAACGTCCTGACTTTC

D gene: .
clone size: once
V gene: TRBV18
CDR3 length: 14
J gene: TRBJ2-7
CDR3 protein: CASSPPLSHYEQYF
CDR3 DNA: TGTGCCAGCTCACCACCTCTTTCACACTACGAGCAGTACTTC

D gene: TRBD1
clone size: .
V gene: TRBV6-1
CDR3 length: 14
J gene: TRBJ1-2
CDR3 protein: CASSPGQTNYGYTF
CDR3 DNA: TGTGCCAGCAGTCCGGGACAGACTAACTATGGCTACACCTTC

D gene: TRBD1
clone size: .
V gene: TRBV10-3
CDR3 length: 15
J gene: TRBJ1-1
CDR3 protein: CAIRDVGRGDTEAFF
CDR3 DNA: TGTGCCATCAGGGACGTGGGCAGGGGGGACACTGAAGCTTTCTTT

D gene: TRBD2
clone size: .
V gene: TRBV7-9
CDR3 length: 14
J gene: TRBJ2-7
CDR3 protein: CASSWRLAGYEQYF
CDR3 DNA: TGTGCCAGCAGCTGGAGACTAGCGGGCTACGAGCAGTACTTC

D gene: .
clone size: .
V gene: TRBV4-3
CDR3 length: 18
J gene: TRBJ2-7
CDR3 protein: CASSRGGRGRVASYEQYF
CDR3 DNA: TGCGCCAGCAGCCGCGGAGGCCGGGGCAGGGTGGCCTCCTACGAGCAGTACTTC

D gene: .
clone size: few
V gene: TRBV6-1
CDR3 length: 15
J gene: TRBJ1-5
CDR3 protein: CASRHPGSGNQPQHF
CDR3 DNA: TGTGCCAGCAGACACCCCGGGAGCGGCAATCAGCCCCAGCATTTT

D gene: TRBD1
clone size: .
V gene: TRBV5-5
CDR3 length: 16
J gene: TRBJ1-3
CDR3 protein: CASSLATGGSGNTIYF
CDR3 DNA: TGTGCCAGCAGCTTGGCAACAGGGGGCTCTGGAAACACCATATATTTT

D gene: TRBD2
clone size: .
V gene: TRBV18
CDR3 length: 16
J gene: TRBJ2-1
CDR3 protein: CASSPPLSGRRNEQFF
CDR3 DNA: TGTGCCAGCTCACCACCGCTCAGCGGGAGAAGGAATGAGCAGTTCTTC

D gene: .
clone size: .
V gene: TRBV7-9
CDR3 length: 13
J gene: TRBJ2-7
CDR3 protein: CASSLSPAYEQYF
CDR3 DNA: TGTGCCAGCAGCTTAAGTCCAGCCTACGAGCAGTACTTC

D gene: TRBD1
clone size: once
V gene: TRBV7-8
CDR3 length: 13
J gene: TRBJ1-2
CDR3 protein: CASSLTGTAGYTF
CDR3 DNA: TGTGCCAGCAGCTTAACGGGGACAGCTGGCTACACCTTC

D gene: .
clone size: .
V gene: TRBV5-4
CDR3 length: 14
J gene: TRBJ2-3
CDR3 protein: CAMSSPGSTDTQYF
CDR3 DNA: TGTGCCATGTCCTCCCCCGGGAGCACAGATACGCAGTATTTT

D gene: .
clone size: .
V gene: TRBV7-2
CDR3 length: 14
J gene: TRBJ2-5
CDR3 protein: CASSSDFGEETQYF
CDR3 DNA: TGTGCCAGCAGCTCGGACTTCGGGGAAGAGACCCAGTACTTC

D gene: .
clone size: .
V gene: TRBV27
CDR3 length: 14
J gene: TRBJ1-6
CDR3 protein: CASGPGHENSPLHF
CDR3 DNA: TGTGCCAGCGGCCCCGGACATGAGAATTCACCCCTCCACTTT

D gene: .
clone size: .
V gene: TRBV30
CDR3 length: 13
J gene: TRBJ2-5
CDR3 protein: CAWSIMSQETQYF
CDR3 DNA: TGTGCCTGGAGTATAATGAGCCAAGAGACCCAGTACTTC

D gene: TRBD2
clone size: once
V gene: TRBV10-3
CDR3 length: 17
J gene: TRBJ2-2
CDR3 protein: CAISRTSGGSNTGELFF
CDR3 DNA: TGTGCCATCAGCAGGACTAGCGGGGGATCGAACACCGGGGAGCTGTTTTTT

D gene: TRBD2
clone size: .
V gene: TRBV7-2
CDR3 length: 15
J gene: TRBJ2-3
CDR3 protein: CASSLERVRGGSQYF
CDR3 DNA: TGTGCCAGCAGCTTAGAGAGGGTTCGGGGGGGGTCGCAGTATTTT

D gene: TRBD2
clone size: .
V gene: TRBV7-2
CDR3 length: 16
J gene: TRBJ2-7
CDR3 protein: CASSLAQSSGRTGQYF
CDR3 DNA: TGTGCCAGCAGCTTAGCGCAGTCTAGCGGGAGAACAGGGCAGTACTTC

D gene: TRBD1
clone size: .
V gene: TRBV5-4
CDR3 length: 15
J gene: TRBJ2-5
CDR3 protein: CASSLVDRARETQYF
CDR3 DNA: TGTGCCAGCAGCTTGGTCGACAGGGCCCGAGAGACCCAGTACTTC

D gene: .
clone size: .
V gene: TRBV30
CDR3 length: 14
J gene: TRBJ2-1
CDR3 protein: CAWTPTWGNNEQFF
CDR3 DNA: TGTGCCTGGACCCCAACGTGGGGGAACAATGAGCAGTTCTTC

D gene: .
clone size: few
V gene: TRBV7-2
CDR3 length: 13
J gene: TRBJ2-5
CDR3 protein: CASRLTGSMAQYF
CDR3 DNA: TGTGCCAGCAGACTTACAGGGTCCATGGCCCAGTACTTC

D gene: TRBD1
clone size: once
V gene: TRBV2
CDR3 length: 14
J gene: TRBJ2-7
CDR3 protein: CASRAGTGLVEQYF
CDR3 DNA: TGTGCCAGCAGGGCCGGGACAGGGTTGGTCGAGCAGTACTTC

D gene: TRBD2
clone size: .
V gene: TRBV5-6
CDR3 length: 16
J gene: TRBJ2-3
CDR3 protein: CASSLGLAGGMDTQYF
CDR3 DNA: TGTGCCAGCAGCCTCGGACTAGCGGGGGGGATGGATACGCAGTATTTT

D gene: .
clone size: .
V gene: TRBV9
CDR3 length: 15
J gene: TRBJ2-1
CDR3 protein: CASSVGTLGNNEQFF
CDR3 DNA: TGTGCCAGCAGCGTTGGGACTCTAGGAAACAATGAGCAGTTCTTC

D gene: TRBD2
clone size: once
V gene: TRBV7-8
CDR3 length: 15
J gene: TRBJ2-3
CDR3 protein: CASSPKREPTDTQYF
CDR3 DNA: TGTGCCAGCAGCCCAAAGCGGGAACCCACAGATACGCAGTATTTT

D gene: .
clone size: .
V gene: TRBV6-1
CDR3 length: 12
J gene: TRBJ1-4
CDR3 protein: CASSQGVEKLFF
CDR3 DNA: TGTGCCAGCAGTCAAGGGGTGGAAAAACTGTTTTTT

D gene: TRBD2
clone size: .
V gene: TRBV7-2
CDR3 length: 15
J gene: TRBJ2-1
CDR3 protein: CASSIAGLATNEQFF
CDR3 DNA: TGTGCCAGCAGCATTGCGGGACTAGCGACGAATGAGCAGTTCTTC

D gene: .
clone size: .
V gene: TRBV28
CDR3 length: 12
J gene: TRBJ2-7
CDR3 protein: CASSSATREQYF
CDR3 DNA: TGTGCCAGCAGTTCAGCGACTCGGGAGCAGTACTTC

D gene: TRBD2
clone size: .
V gene: TRBV29-1
CDR3 length: 16
J gene: TRBJ2-3
CDR3 protein: CSVGGTASGSRDTQYF
CDR3 DNA: TGCAGCGTTGGCGGTACGGCTAGCGGGAGTAGAGATACGCAGTATTTT

D gene: TRBD1
clone size: .
V gene: TRBV7-2
CDR3 length: 15
J gene: TRBJ2-3
CDR3 protein: CTSSLMDRVTDTQYF
CDR3 DNA: TGTACCAGCAGCTTAATGGACAGGGTAACAGATACGCAGTATTTT

D gene: TRBD1
clone size: .
V gene: TRBV4-3
CDR3 length: 17
J gene: TRBJ1-2
CDR3 protein: CASSQGVGQGSNYGYTF
CDR3 DNA: TGCGCCAGCAGCCAAGGAGTCGGACAGGGGAGTAACTATGGCTACACCTTC

D gene: TRBD2
clone size: .
V gene: TRBV19
CDR3 length: 14
J gene: TRBJ2-3
CDR3 protein: CASRPRGSPDTQYF
CDR3 DNA: TGTGCCAGTAGGCCGCGGGGGTCGCCAGATACGCAGTATTTT

D gene: TRBD2
clone size: once
V gene: TRBV27
CDR3 length: 14
J gene: TRBJ2-5
CDR3 protein: CASSTGLAGETQYF
CDR3 DNA: TGTGCCAGCAGTACCGGACTAGCGGGAGAGACCCAGTACTTC

D gene: TRBD2
clone size: .
V gene: TRBV5-6
CDR3 length: 17
J gene: TRBJ2-3
CDR3 protein: CASSLFVASGSGYTQYF
CDR3 DNA: TGTGCCAGCAGCTTGTTCGTGGCTAGCGGGAGTGGATATACGCAGTATTTT

D gene: TRBD1
clone size: few
V gene: TRBV2
CDR3 length: 15
J gene: TRBJ1-5
CDR3 protein: CASSGGQGANQPQHF
CDR3 DNA: TGTGCCAGCAGTGGGGGGCAGGGGGCAAATCAGCCCCAGCATTTT

D gene: .
clone size: few
V gene: TRBV4-3
CDR3 length: 15
J gene: TRBJ2-7
CDR3 protein: CASSQGPGKTYEQYF
CDR3 DNA: TGCGCCAGCAGCCAAGGCCCAGGGAAGACCTACGAGCAGTACTTC

D gene: .
clone size: .
V gene: TRBV9
CDR3 length: 17
J gene: TRBJ1-4
CDR3 protein: CASSVGWGSGTNEKLFF
CDR3 DNA: TGTGCCAGCAGCGTAGGATGGGGGTCGGGAACTAATGAAAAACTGTTTTTT

D gene: .
clone size: .
V gene: TRBV6-1
CDR3 length: 14
J gene: TRBJ2-7
CDR3 protein: CASSEVGGPYEQYF
CDR3 DNA: TGTGCCAGCAGTGAAGTGGGCGGACCCTACGAGCAGTACTTC

D gene: .
clone size: few
V gene: TRBV29-1
CDR3 length: 12
J gene: TRBJ2-1
CDR3 protein: CSAGSGENEQFF
CDR3 DNA: TGCAGCGCTGGGTCAGGGGAGAATGAGCAGTTCTTC

D gene: .
clone size: once
V gene: TRBV14
CDR3 length: 15
J gene: TRBJ2-3
CDR3 protein: CASSPWGGGGDTQYF
CDR3 DNA: TGTGCCAGCAGCCCATGGGGAGGTGGGGGAGATACGCAGTATTTT

D gene: .
clone size: .
V gene: TRBV5-1
CDR3 length: 15
J gene: TRBJ2-5
CDR3 protein: CASSLVDPRGETQYF
CDR3 DNA: TGCGCCAGCAGCTTGGTGGACCCCCGGGGAGAGACCCAGTACTTC

D gene: TRBD2
clone size: .
V gene: TRBV7-9
CDR3 length: 16
J gene: TRBJ2-3
CDR3 protein: CASSSGLAGHTDTQYF
CDR3 DNA: TGTGCCAGCAGCTCTGGACTAGCGGGACACACAGATACGCAGTATTTT

D gene: TRBD1
clone size: .
V gene: TRBV6-5
CDR3 length: 14
J gene: TRBJ1-2
CDR3 protein: CASRGQGISGGYTF
CDR3 DNA: TGTGCCAGCAGGGGACAGGGTATTAGTGGGGGCTACACCTTC

D gene: TRBD2
clone size: .
V gene: TRBV6-5
CDR3 length: 15
J gene: TRBJ2-1
CDR3 protein: CASSPSGGPYNEQFF
CDR3 DNA: TGTGCCAGCAGTCCTAGCGGGGGCCCGTACAATGAGCAGTTCTTC

D gene: .
clone size: once
V gene: TRBV4-3
CDR3 length: 13
J gene: TRBJ2-7
CDR3 protein: CASRHPGRYEQYF
CDR3 DNA: TGCGCCAGCAGGCACCCGGGACGATACGAGCAGTACTTC

D gene: TRBD1
clone size: .
V gene: TRBV7-6
CDR3 length: 13
J gene: TRBJ2-5
CDR3 protein: CASSRQGLETQYF
CDR3 DNA: TGTGCCAGCAGCAGACAGGGTCTAGAGACCCAGTACTTC

D gene: .
clone size: few
V gene: TRBV5-1
CDR3 length: 13
J gene: TRBJ1-1
CDR3 protein: CASSLGRVGEAFF
CDR3 DNA: TGCGCCAGCAGCTTGGGCAGGGTTGGTGAAGCTTTCTTT

D gene: TRBD2
clone size: .
V gene: TRBV6-6
CDR3 length: 14
J gene: TRBJ2-1
CDR3 protein: CASSQGLAYNEQFF
CDR3 DNA: TGTGCCAGCAGTCAGGGACTAGCTTACAATGAGCAGTTCTTC

D gene: .
clone size: .
V gene: TRBV19
CDR3 length: 14
J gene: TRBJ2-2
CDR3 protein: CATSTDSNTGELFF
CDR3 DNA: TGTGCCACCTCGACAGATTCGAACACCGGGGAGCTGTTTTTT